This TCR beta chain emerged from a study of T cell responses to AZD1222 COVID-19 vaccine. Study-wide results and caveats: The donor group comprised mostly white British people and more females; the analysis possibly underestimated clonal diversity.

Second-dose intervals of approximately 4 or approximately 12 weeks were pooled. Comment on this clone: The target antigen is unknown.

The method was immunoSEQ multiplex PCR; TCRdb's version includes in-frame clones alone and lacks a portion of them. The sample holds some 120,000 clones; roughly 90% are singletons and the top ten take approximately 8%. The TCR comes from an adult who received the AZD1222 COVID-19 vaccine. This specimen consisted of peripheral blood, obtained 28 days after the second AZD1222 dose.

In nucleotides, the CDR3 is TGTGCCAGCAGTTTACTTGCATTCTATGGCTACACCTTC. As protein: CASSLLAFYGYTF. The chain employs TRBV28 and TRBJ1-2, with D hard to call. Looked up from germline, CDR1 is MDHEN and CDR2 is SYDVKM. The CDR3 totals 13 residues. Trimming stripped 2 bases from V and 4 bases from J, with 8 bases between.